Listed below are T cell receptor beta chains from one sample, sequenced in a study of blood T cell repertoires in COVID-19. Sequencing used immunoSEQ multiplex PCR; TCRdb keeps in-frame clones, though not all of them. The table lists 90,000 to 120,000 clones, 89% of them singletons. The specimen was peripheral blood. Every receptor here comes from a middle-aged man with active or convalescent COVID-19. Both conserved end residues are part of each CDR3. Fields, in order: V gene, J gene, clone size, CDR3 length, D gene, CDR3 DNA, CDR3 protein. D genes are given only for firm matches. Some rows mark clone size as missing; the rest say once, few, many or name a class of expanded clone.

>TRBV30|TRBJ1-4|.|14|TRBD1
TGTGCCTGGAGTCAGGGGGTCTCTGGGGAAAAACTGTTTTTT
CAWSQGVSGEKLFF
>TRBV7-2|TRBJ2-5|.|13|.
TGTGCCAGCAGCTTAGGGTCAGGATCTAACCAGTACTTC
CASSLGSGSNQYF
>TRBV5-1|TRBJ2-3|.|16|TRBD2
TGCGCCAGCAAACTAGCGGGAGGATTGGGCACAGATACGCAGTATTTT
CASKLAGGLGTDTQYF
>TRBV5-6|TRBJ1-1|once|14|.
TGTGCCAGCAGTTCCCCCGGCGGGAACACTGAAGCTTTCTTT
CASSSPGGNTEAFF
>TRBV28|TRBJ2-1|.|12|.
TGTGCCAGCAGTCCTCCAGTCAATGAGCAGTTCTTC
CASSPPVNEQFF
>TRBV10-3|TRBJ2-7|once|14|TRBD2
TGTGCCATCAGGAGGACTAGCGGGACCTACGAGCAGTACTTC
CAIRRTSGTYEQYF
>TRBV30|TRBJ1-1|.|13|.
TGTGCCGGAGCCCTCCGGGGGGGCACTGAAGCTTTCTTT
CAGALRGGTEAFF
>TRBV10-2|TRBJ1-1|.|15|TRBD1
TGCGCCAGCATTGAAGGGGGACAGATGAACACTGAAGCTTTCTTT
CASIEGGQMNTEAFF
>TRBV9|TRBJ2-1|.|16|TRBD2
TGTGCCAGCAGCGTAGAAGGCGGGAGATTCTACAATGAGCAGTTCTTC
CASSVEGGRFYNEQFF
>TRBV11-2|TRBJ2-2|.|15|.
TGTGCCAGCACCTCCCTCGGGTTCGGGGCCGGGGAGCTGTTTTTT
CASTSLGFGAGELFF
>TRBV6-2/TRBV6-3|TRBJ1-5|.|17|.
TGTGCCAGCAGTTACCTCGGACGGGGATATAGCAATCAGCCCCAGCATTTT
CASSYLGRGYSNQPQHF
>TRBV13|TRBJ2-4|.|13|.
TGTGCCAGCTTGGGAAGGGGCTTGGACATTCAGTACTTC
CASLGRGLDIQYF
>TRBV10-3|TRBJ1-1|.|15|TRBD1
TGTGCCATCAGTGGGGGACAGGGACCGAACACTGAAGCTTTCTTT
CAISGGQGPNTEAFF
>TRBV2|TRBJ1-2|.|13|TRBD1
TGTGCCAGCAGTGCGGACAGGAGCTATGGCTACACCTTC
CASSADRSYGYTF